The sequence of this T cell receptor beta chain was determined in a study of T cell repertoires in cytomegalovirus infection. About the research overall: Indications came from public TCR beta signatures; they pointed to CMV infection and to a matching HLA type. General observations from the study: HLA-C-restricted CMV-specific TCR beta clonotypes prevailed in the ex vivo response. The cumulative frequency of public TCR beta families identified carriers of CMV plus the relevant HLA.

One entry per CDR3 protein results from TCRdb running MiXCR on the reads. The table includes just under 550,000 distinct CDR3 sequences, approximately 26% detected once. Deletions cut 0 bases from V and 4 bases from J, with 9 bases between. The CDR3 covers 14 residues. The V gene's germline CDR1 is LNHNV and CDR2 YYDKDF (reference sequence). About this clonotype: Its specificity is unknown.

This chain joins TRBV15 and TRBJ1-2, with D possibly matching TRBD1 (6 bases). The sample taken for sequencing was PBMCs. The origin of this receptor is a human donor in good health (CMV status not recorded). Some clones in this sample may be carry-over from other donors' samples. The CDR3 sequence: CATSRDEGGYGYTF. CDR3 nucleotides: TGTGCCACCAGCAGAGATGAGGGGGGCTATGGCTACACCTTC.